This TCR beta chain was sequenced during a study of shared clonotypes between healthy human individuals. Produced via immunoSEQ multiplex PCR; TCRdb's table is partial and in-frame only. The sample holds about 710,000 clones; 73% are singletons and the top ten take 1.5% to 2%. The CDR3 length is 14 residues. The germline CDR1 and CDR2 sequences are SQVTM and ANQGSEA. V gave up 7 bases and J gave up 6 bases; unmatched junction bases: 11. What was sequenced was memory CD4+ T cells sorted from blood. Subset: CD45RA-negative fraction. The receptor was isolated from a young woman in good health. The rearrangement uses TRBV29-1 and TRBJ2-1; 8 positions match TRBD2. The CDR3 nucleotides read TGCAGCGCCGTCGGGCTAGCGGGCCGCAATGAGCAGTTCTTC. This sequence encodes CSAVGLAGRNEQFF.